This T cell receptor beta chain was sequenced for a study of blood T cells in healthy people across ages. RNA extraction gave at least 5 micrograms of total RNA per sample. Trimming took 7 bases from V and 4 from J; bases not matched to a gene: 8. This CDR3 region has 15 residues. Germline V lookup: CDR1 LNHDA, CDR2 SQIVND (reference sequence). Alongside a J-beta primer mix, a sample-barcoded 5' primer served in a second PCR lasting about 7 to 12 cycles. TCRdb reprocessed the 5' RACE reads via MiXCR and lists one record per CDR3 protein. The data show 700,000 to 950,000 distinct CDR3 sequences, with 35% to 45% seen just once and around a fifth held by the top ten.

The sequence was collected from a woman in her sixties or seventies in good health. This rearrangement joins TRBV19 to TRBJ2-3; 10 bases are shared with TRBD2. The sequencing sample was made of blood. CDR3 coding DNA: TGTGCCAGTACGAACCGGCTAGCGGGAGCAGATACGCAGTATTTT. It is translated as CASTNRLAGADTQYF.